The 16 T cell receptor beta chains reported below all come from one sample, sequenced in a study of lymphopenia after photon versus proton radiotherapy. TCRdb keeps only in-frame clones here, not all; method: immunoSEQ multiplex PCR. Of approximately 80,000 clones detected, around 83% appear once; the ten largest clones hold under 1.5%. This specimen consisted of peripheral blood, obtained from a patient treated with proton-based radiotherapy. The receptors shown here come from a man aged 55 to 70 with pancreatic cancer.

This clone appeared a single time. The chain uses TRBV6-6 and TRBJ1-4; 9 nucleotides agree with TRBD1. Trimming at V came to 7 bases and at J to 4 bases, leaving 10 bases not matched to a gene. CDR1 MNHNY and CDR2 SVGAGI come from the germline V gene (reference sequence). The CDR3 is made up of 16 amino acids. The CDR3 loop is CASNTKGGQGNEKLFF. DNA for the CDR3: TGTGCCAGCAATACAAAGGGGGGACAGGGTAATGAAAAACTGTTTTTT.

This chain joins TRBV5-4 and TRBJ2-1, with D possibly TRBD1 on 5 matching bases. The CDR3 runs 14 residues. Trimming shortened V by 0 bases and J by 1 base, and 5 bases separated the two germline ends. Germline V gives CDR1 SGHNT, CDR2 YYREEE (reference sequence). In DNA form, the CDR3 reads TGTGCCAGCAGCTTGGCAGGGTCCTACAATGAGCAGTTCTTC. Translated, it gives CASSLAGSYNEQFF.

V gene TRBV5-1 combines with J gene TRBJ2-3; D gene ambiguous. Germline CDR1 SGHRS, CDR2 YFSETQ. The CDR3 runs to 14 residues. V was clipped by 1 base and J by 2 bases, with 8 bases between them. The CDR3 sequence: CASSLSVSTDTQYF. The CDR3 region has the DNA TGCGCCAGCAGCTTGAGCGTGTCCACAGATACGCAGTATTTT.

This clone is a singleton in its sample. Here the CDR3 reads CASSPRVISGSSYNEQFF. The CDR3 nucleotides are TGTGCCAGCAGCCCACGAGTGATTTCCGGGAGTTCCTACAATGAGCAGTTCTTC. The J gene is TRBJ2-1, the V gene TRBV7-9, with D possibly matching TRBD2 (6 bases). This CDR3 is 18 amino acids long. Germline assignment: CDR1 SEHNR and CDR2 FQNEAQ (reference sequence). Deletions cut 5 bases from V and 1 base from J, with 21 bases between.

This clone was seen a few times. V gene TRBV10-2 combines with J gene TRBJ1-5; D remains ambiguous. Germline CDR1 WSHSY, CDR2 SAAADI. The length of the CDR3 is 13 residues. Trimming removed 3 bases at V and 5 bases at J, with 8 bases between. In nucleotides, the CDR3 is TGCGCCAGCAGTGAAAACACCGATCAGCCCCAGCATTTT. This codes for CASSENTDQPQHF.

A remark on this clone: Other nucleotide sequences in the sample specify the same CDR3. The gene calls are TRBV28 and TRBJ2-7; D might be TRBD1 (5 bases). Germline V gives CDR1 MDHEN, CDR2 SYDVKM. The CDR3 length is 12 residues. V lost 8 bases and J lost 1, with 9 bases in between. The CDR3, as DNA: TGTGCCAGCCGCCAGGGATCCTACGAGCAGTACTTC. Its translation: CASRQGSYEQYF.

A note on this clone: The germline gene is not matched at one end of the junction; a read error may be the cause. This chain uses TRBV19 with TRBJ1-1, with TRBD1 identical over 11 bases. Germline V gives CDR1 LNHDA, CDR2 SQIVND (reference sequence). This CDR3 is 16 amino acids long. CDR3 residues: CASSPRTGGGNSEAFF. DNA of the CDR3: TGTGCCAGTAGTCCCCGGACAGGGGGCGGGAACAGTGAAGCTTTCTTT.

A single count supports this clone. The chain links TRBV7-3 to TRBJ1-2, with D unresolved. Germline V gene lookup returns CDR1 SGHTA and CDR2 FQGTGA. Trimming pared 0 bases from V and 6 bases from J, leaving 17 bases between. The CDR3 consists of 16 residues. The CDR3 region has the DNA TGTGCCAGCAGCTTAACGAGAAAGGGAGTAATGGATGGCTACACCTTC. Amino acids: CASSLTRKGVMDGYTF.

The gene calls are TRBV14 and TRBJ2-7, with D perhaps TRBD1 or TRBD2 (7 bases each). V lost 1 base and J 6 bases, leaving 16 bases between the germline ends. The CDR3 sequence is 15 residues long. CDR1 is SGHDN, CDR2 FVKESK, per germline. CDR3 residues: CASSQVQGGLSEQYF. The CDR3 DNA reads as TGTGCCAGCAGCCAAGTCCAGGGGGGGCTAAGCGAGCAGTACTTC.

The V gene is TRBV19, the J gene TRBJ1-5, with no clear D. The CDR3 covers 12 residues. Germline V CDR1 and CDR2: LNHDA, SQIVND (reference sequence). Trimming shortened V by 4 bases and J by 10 bases, and 11 bases separated the two germline ends. The CDR3 protein is CASSNLIQPQHF. For the CDR3, the DNA is TGTGCCAGTAGTAACCTCATCCAACCCCAGCATTTT.

The chain employs TRBV15 and TRBJ1-6, with D perhaps matching TRBD1 (5 bases). The V end was cut by 0 bases, the J end by 1 base, with 16 bases between. This CDR3 is built from 19 residues. Germline loops: CDR1 LNHNV, CDR2 YYDKDF (reference sequence). Here the CDR3 DNA reads TGTGCCACCAGCAGAGAGTGGCCGGGGGACGGGTCCTATAATTCACCCCTCCACTTT. This encodes CATSREWPGDGSYNSPLHF.

The chain has TRBV28 and TRBJ2-3, with 9 bases that match TRBD1. J lost 4 bases, V lost 7 bases, and 9 bases had no gene match. Germline V gene sequence: CDR1 MDHEN, CDR2 SYDVKM. The CDR3 covers 15 residues. This CDR3 reads CASNLPGQGPDTQYF. DNA for the CDR3: TGTGCCAGCAATCTCCCGGGACAGGGCCCAGATACGCAGTATTTT.

The chain links TRBV5-6 to TRBJ2-7; D might be TRBD2 (5 bases). Germline V gives CDR1 SGHDT, CDR2 YYEEEE. V lost 0 bases and J 7 bases, leaving 17 bases between the germline ends. CDR3 length: 15 amino acids. CDR3 residues: CASSLEGRRTREQYF. The CDR3 DNA is TGTGCCAGCAGCTTGGAAGGGAGAAGGACGAGAGAGCAGTACTTC.

The chain is built from TRBV6-6 and TRBJ2-7; tentatively, D is TRBD2 (6 bases). The germline CDR1 and CDR2 sequences are MNHNY and SVGAGI (reference sequence). Trimming shortened V by 2 bases and J by 5 bases, and 16 bases separated the two germline ends. CDR3 size: 15 residues. The CDR3 is CASSYRRDSGNEQYF. DNA for the CDR3: TGTGCCAGCAGTTACCGGCGGGACTCGGGGAACGAGCAGTACTTC.

V and J are TRBV7-6 and TRBJ1-3; D is unclear. The CDR3 runs to 12 residues. V shed 1 base and J shed 11 bases, with 9 bases lying between them. CDR1 SGHVS and CDR2 FNYEAQ come from the germline V gene. DNA of the CDR3: TGTGCCAGCAGCTTAGGAGGGTCCTCCATATATTTT. Amino acid sequence: CASSLGGSSIYF.

This chain joins TRBV5-4 and TRBJ2-5, with D tentatively TRBD1 or TRBD2 (5 bases each). V shed 3 bases and J shed 2 bases, with 17 bases lying between them. Germline CDR1 is SGHNT and CDR2 is YYREEE (reference sequence). The CDR3 runs to 16 residues. The CDR3 DNA reads TGTGCCAGCAGCTCTATGGGGGAGAGCATTCAAGAGACCCAGTACTTC. Residues: CASSSMGESIQETQYF.